This T cell receptor (beta chain) was identified in a study of monozygotic twins with inflammatory bowel disease. This CDR3 is built from 14 residues. Regarding the study as a whole: Reduced clonotype sharing with other individuals was observed in IBD patients relative to healthy twins, especially with disease activity.

Total RNA input per TCR library was roughly 3,800 ng. TCRdb re-called the 5' RACE reads and shows each CDR3 protein once, DNA omitted. This sample's table has some 400,000 distinct CDR3 sequences. In regard to this clonotype: What it binds is unknown.

The clonotype comes from a human donor with ulcerative colitis or Crohn's disease, or a healthy co-twin of an affected twin (not recorded which). The specimen was blood. This chain uses TRBV12-3 or TRBV12-4 with TRBJ1-2. The CDR3: CASSLRTLGDGYTF.